This T cell receptor beta chain comes out of a study of blood T cell repertoires in COVID-19. This clone was seen a single time. The CDR3 is made up of 15 amino acids. V lost 0 bases and J lost 7, with 13 bases in between. Germline-derived CDR1 and CDR2 are MNHNY and SVGAGI (reference sequence). Sequencing was performed with immunoSEQ multiplex PCR; in TCRdb, only in-frame clones are kept and a portion is missing. The repertoire holds 330,000 or so clones, with approximately 90% as singletons. The chain is built from TRBV6-6 and TRBJ1-5, with D maybe TRBD1 (6 bases). The source of this sequence is a man aged 30 to 39 with COVID-19, enrolled during active disease. The specimen was peripheral blood. CDR3: CASSYSNGGWQPQHF. CDR3 DNA: TGTGCCAGCAGTTACTCTAATGGGGGCTGGCAGCCCCAGCATTTT.